The entry that follows covers one T cell receptor (beta chain) sequence. Participant ages covered roughly 18 to 90 years across about two dozen US areas. Cohort placement rested on clinical history that participants reported themselves. In the authors' methods: Amplification from reference gene primers served as the basis for estimated nucleated cell counts. Method: immunoSEQ multiplex PCR; TCRdb's copy keeps in-frame clones and lacks some. The DNA gave D and trimming, while V, J and clone size come from that table. The sample includes some 140,000 clones, about four fifths of them seen just once. The germline gives CDR1 LNHDA, CDR2 SQIVND (reference sequence). V lost 5 bases and J 2 bases, leaving 7 bases between the germline ends. The CDR3 spans 12 residues. The data stem from a study of blood T cell repertoires in COVID-19.

The sequenced sample consisted of PBMCs or T cells enriched from blood (not recorded which). The chain links TRBV19 to TRBJ2-7; D is ambiguous. The sequence derives from a man in his forties with acute COVID-19. CDR3 nucleotides: TGTGCCAGTAGTCCTAATGCCTACGAGCAGTACTTC. Its protein product is CASSPNAYEQYF.